The 20 T cell receptor beta chains in this list originate from one sample, sequenced in a study of T cells in Graves' hyperthyroidism and ophthalmopathy. RNA transcripts served as the template for amplifying TCR beta CDR3 regions. Using the HTBI primer set, a first-round RT-PCR was run on the TCR CDR3. TCRdb re-called the multiplex PCR reads with MiXCR, one entry per CDR3 protein. The table shows 340,000 or so distinct CDR3 sequences, with about 20% occurring only once. The sample was blood. All receptors derive from a woman aged 45-65 years with Graves' hyperthyroidism.

The chain recombines TRBV19 with TRBJ2-5; TRBD2 matches at 13 bases. Germline lookup yields CDR1 LNHDA and CDR2 SQIVND (reference sequence). V was clipped by 5 bases and J by 4 bases; unmatched bases: 7. This CDR3 contains 16 residues. In DNA form, the CDR3 reads TGTGCCAGTAGTGCCCAGGGACTAGCGGGACGAGAGACCCAGTACTTC. It specifies CASSAQGLAGRETQYF.

The V call is TRBV7-9, the J call TRBJ1-1; a weak D match, TRBD1 (6 bases). V was shortened by 5 bases and J by 4 bases, with 23 bases between the two germline ends. This CDR3 is built from 17 residues. Germline V lookup: CDR1 SEHNR, CDR2 FQNEAQ (reference sequence). CDR3 DNA sequence: TGTGCCAGCAGCCGGACCGGATATTACAGGGTTGGCACTGAAGCTTTCTTT. It encodes CASSRTGYYRVGTEAFF.

This clonotype was counted at least ten times. The chain uses TRBV27 and TRBJ2-5, with 14 bases identical to TRBD2. Germline-derived CDR1 and CDR2 are MNHEY and SMNVEV (reference sequence). This CDR3 region has 16 residues. The V segment lost 6 bases and the J segment 2 bases; nucleotides outside the gene matches: 5. The CDR3 coding sequence is TGTGCCAGCAGGGGACTAGCGGGAGTGGAGCAAGAGACCCAGTACTTC. This gives the protein CASRGLAGVEQETQYF.

This clonotype was picked up a small number of times. The genes are TRBV19 and TRBJ2-3; 10 bases map to TRBD2. The CDR3 length is 16 residues. The junction had 9 bases not matched to a gene; V was cut back by 5 bases and J by 4 bases. CDR1 is LNHDA and CDR2 is SQIVND in the germline V gene (reference sequence). This CDR3 reads CASSYASGSVADTQYF. CDR3 coding DNA: TGTGCCAGTAGTTATGCTAGCGGGAGTGTGGCAGATACGCAGTATTTT.

At least ten counts were recorded for this clonotype. This chain connects TRBV6-2 or TRBV6-3 to TRBJ1-2, with TRBD1 matching over 8 bases. The CDR3 spans 12 residues. Germline V gives CDR1 MNHEY, CDR2 SVGEGT. The V segment lost 6 bases and the J segment 10 bases; nucleotides outside the gene matches: 7. This CDR3 is CASSDRDRYYTF. The CDR3 DNA sequence: TGTGCCAGCAGCGACCGGGACAGGTACTACACCTTC.

The chain employs TRBV6-1 and TRBJ2-1; 8 positions match TRBD2. The V gene's germline CDR1 is MNHNS and CDR2 SASEGT. The V segment lost 8 bases and the J segment 7 bases; nucleotides outside the gene matches: 7. CDR3 size: 13 residues. The CDR3 bases are TGTGCCAGCGGGGAGCGGGAGTGGAATGAGCAGTTCTTC. Protein sequence: CASGEREWNEQFF.

There are a few counts of this clonotype. At one of its ends the junction is not consistent with the germline gene, which may arise from a read error. V and J are TRBV2 and TRBJ2-7, with D perhaps matching TRBD1 (6 bases). From germline, CDR1 is SNHLY and CDR2 FYNNEI. The CDR3 is 14 residues long. The CDR3, as DNA: TGTGCCAGCAGGGCACAGGGTTTCTCCGACGAGCAGTACTTC. Translated, it gives CASRAQGFSDEQYF. Full variable domain (missing parts from reference TRBV2 and TRBJ2-7): EPEVTQTPSHQVTQMGQEVILRCVPISNHLYFYWYRQILGQKVEFLVSFYNNEISEKSEIFDDQFSVERPDGSNFTLKIRSTKLEDSAMYFCASRAQGFSDEQYFGPGTRLTVT.

This clonotype was counted only a few times. The rearrangement links TRBV4-1 to TRBJ1-3, with 10 bases that match TRBD1. V shed 1 base, J shed 3 bases, and the junction held 3 bases outside the gene matches. In germline, CDR1 is MGHRA, CDR2 YSYEKL. The length of the CDR3 is 16 residues. The CDR3 is CASSQGQGAGGNTIYF. In DNA form, the CDR3 reads TGCGCCAGCAGCCAAGGACAGGGGGCGGGTGGAAACACCATATATTTT.

This chain joins TRBV28 and TRBJ2-7; D may be TRBD1 or TRBD2 (5 bases each). The CDR3 is 12 amino acids. Germline CDR1 and CDR2: MDHEN and SYDVKM. Trimming pared 6 bases from V and 7 bases from J, leaving 13 bases between. Written as DNA, the CDR3 is TGTGCCAGCAGGGTACCCGGGACGGAGCAGTACTTC. This sequence encodes CASRVPGTEQYF.

As to this clonotype: This may stem from a read error, because a much larger clone lies one nucleotide away. The chain joins TRBV5-1 to TRBJ2-1; TRBD2 aligns across 13 bases. The CDR3 length is 16 residues. After removal of 2 bases from V and 4 bases from J, the junction contained 3 bases not matched to a gene. CDR1 is SGHRS and CDR2 is YFSETQ in the germline V gene. The CDR3 reads CASSFGTSGEYNEQFF. The CDR3 DNA reads TGCGCCAGCAGCTTCGGGACTAGCGGGGAATACAATGAGCAGTTCTTC.

This clonotype was counted ten times or more. The chain has TRBV6-1 and TRBJ2-5; D is perhaps TRBD2 (6 bases). The germline V gene has CDR1 MNHNS and CDR2 SASEGT. The CDR3 sequence is 14 residues long. V shed 6 bases and J shed 2 bases, with 13 bases lying between them. The CDR3 is CASRPRGIQETQYF. The CDR3 DNA reads TGTGCCAGCAGGCCACGGGGGATACAAGAGACCCAGTACTTC.

This clonotype was counted a few times. V and J are TRBV29-1 and TRBJ1-1; D is ambiguous. Germline lookup yields CDR1 SQVTM and CDR2 ANQGSEA. The V end was cut by 4 bases, the J end by 6 bases, with 6 bases between. There are 10 residues in the CDR3. CDR3 loop: CSVGYSEAFF. The CDR3 DNA is TGCAGCGTTGGGTACTCTGAAGCTTTCTTT.

In its sample, this clonotype was seen many times. This sequence joins TRBV18 and TRBJ2-1, with 8 bases fitting TRBD2. Trimming at V came to 3 bases and at J to 8 bases, leaving 9 bases not matched to a gene. There are 15 residues in the CDR3. Germline V gene lookup returns CDR1 KGHSH and CDR2 LQKENI. Here the CDR3 DNA reads TGTGCCAGCTCACCCCCGGGGGGGAGAGGATATGAGCAGTTCTTC. Translated, it gives CASSPPGGRGYEQFF.

This clonotype was detected only a few times. In DNA, the CDR3 is TGCAGTGCTACCCGGATGGGGTATGGCTACACCTTC. It codes for CSATRMGYGYTF. The chain employs TRBV20-1 and TRBJ1-2, with D uncertain. Trimming took 4 bases from V and 5 from J, leaving 11 bases between them. Germline V gene data show CDR1 as DFQATT and CDR2 as SNEGSKA (reference sequence). CDR3 length equals 12 residues.

This clonotype was found many times. The CDR3 sequence: CAGLDRGRGTEAFF. In DNA form, the CDR3 reads TGTGCCGGCCTGGACAGGGGGCGCGGAACTGAAGCTTTCTTT. The rearrangement uses TRBV30 and TRBJ1-1; TRBD1 matches at 11 bases. The junction had 10 bases not matched to a gene; V was cut back by 8 bases and J by 5 bases. There are 14 residues in the CDR3. Germline CDR1 GTSNPN, CDR2 SVGIG (reference sequence).

This clonotype was picked up many times. This chain links TRBV6-1 with TRBJ2-3, with D perhaps matching TRBD1 or TRBD2 (5 bases each). Germline loops: CDR1 MNHNS, CDR2 SASEGT. This CDR3 is 14 amino acids long. The germline V and J ends were trimmed by 4 bases and 3 bases, with 11 bases remaining between them. The CDR3 region has the DNA TGTGCCAGCAGTGCCCGGGGACCTACAGATACGCAGTATTTT. This sequence encodes CASSARGPTDTQYF.

The chain joins TRBV5-1 to TRBJ1-4, with 7 bases fitting TRBD1. The CDR3 sequence is 15 residues long. J was trimmed by 4 bases and V by 3 bases; bases with no gene match: 6. Germline assignment: CDR1 SGHRS and CDR2 YFSETQ. CDR3 region: CASSSGGRGNEKLFF. In DNA, the CDR3 is TGCGCCAGCAGCTCAGGGGGTCGGGGTAATGAAAAACTGTTTTTT.

This clonotype was counted many times. This chain links TRBV11-1 with TRBJ1-1, with TRBD1 matching 11 bases. CDR1 is SGHAT, CDR2 FQDESV, per germline (reference sequence). The CDR3 contains 17 residues. Trimming cost V 3 bases and J 4 bases; bases outside gene matches: 10. CDR3: CASSFGSPGTGGTEAFF. The CDR3 DNA follows: TGTGCCAGCAGCTTTGGGTCGCCCGGGACAGGGGGCACTGAAGCTTTCTTT.

The genes are TRBV27 and TRBJ2-2; TRBD1 aligns across 11 bases. CDR3 length: 17 amino acids. The V segment lost 5 bases and the J segment 4 bases; nucleotides outside the gene matches: 9. The V gene's germline CDR1 is MNHEY and CDR2 SMNVEV (reference sequence). DNA for the CDR3: TGTGCCAGCAGTCCAAGTTTCGGGACAGGGGGCACCGGGGAGCTGTTTTTT. It translates to CASSPSFGTGGTGELFF.

This clonotype was counted at least ten times. The genes are TRBV20-1 and TRBJ2-5; the D is unclear. This CDR3 contains 14 residues. V shed 0 bases and J shed 2 bases, with 10 bases lying between them. Germline V gives CDR1 DFQATT, CDR2 SNEGSKA (reference sequence). CDR3 region: CSARDWQSQETQYF. The CDR3 bases are TGCAGTGCTAGAGATTGGCAGTCACAAGAGACCCAGTACTTC.